Each of the 9 T cell receptor beta chains below was sequenced from the same sample in a study of early T cells in non-severe SARS-CoV-2 infection. TCRdb reprocessed the 5' RACE reads with MiXCR, giving one entry per CDR3 protein. This sample has roughly 56,000 distinct CDR3 sequences; about 14% occur once, and the top ten carry over 4%. The specimen comprised whole blood, sampled at baseline. The receptors shown here come from an adult who was a healthcare worker with PCR-confirmed SARS-CoV-2 infection or an uninfected control (not recorded which).

The V gene is TRBV30, the J gene TRBJ2-7; weak D call: TRBD1 (5 bases). This CDR3 region has 14 residues. Trimming took 3 bases from V and 1 from J, leaving 13 bases between them. Germline V lookup: CDR1 GTSNPN, CDR2 SVGIG (reference sequence). The CDR3 DNA is TGTGCCTGGAGCGACTTGGCAGGGTCCTACGAGCAGTACTTC. It is translated as CAWSDLAGSYEQYF.

This clonotype has just a few counts. Sequence at one end of the junction differs from germline and may be a read error. The rearrangement joins TRBV29-1 to TRBJ2-3, with 11 positions matching TRBD2. Germline CDR1 is SQVTM and CDR2 is ANQGSEA. The CDR3 sequence is 14 residues long. As DNA, the CDR3 is TGCAGCGGCACCGGGACTAGCGGCACAAATACGCAGTATTTT. This translates into CSGTGTSGTNTQYF.

This clonotype was observed at least ten times. This chain uses TRBV28 with TRBJ2-1; 7 nucleotides match TRBD2. This CDR3 spans 16 amino acids. From germline, CDR1 is MDHEN and CDR2 SYDVKM. The V segment lost 4 bases and the J segment 3 bases; nucleotides outside the gene matches: 9. CDR3 sequence (DNA): TGTGCCAGCAGTTCGATCCTCTCTAGCGGCTACAATGAGCAGTTCTTC. As protein: CASSSILSSGYNEQFF.

In this sample, this clonotype turned up a few times. This sequence joins TRBV3-1 and TRBJ2-7, with D tentatively TRBD1 or TRBD2 (5 bases each). The V end was cut by 5 bases, the J end by 0 bases, with 11 bases between. The germline V gene has CDR1 LGHDT and CDR2 YNNKEL (reference sequence). The CDR3 length is 14 residues. CDR3 protein: CASSRDLVSYEQYF. CDR3 nucleotide sequence: TGTGCCAGCAGCAGGGACCTTGTCTCCTACGAGCAGTACTTC.

This clonotype was recorded a few times. This chain links TRBV4-1 with TRBJ2-7, with 11 bases lining up with TRBD1. Per germline, CDR1 MGHRA and CDR2 YSYEKL. The CDR3 sequence is 13 residues long. With 3 bases clipped from V and 7 bases from J, the junction kept 2 bases outside the gene matches. The CDR3 DNA reads TGCGCCAGCAGCCAGGACAGGGGGCGAGAGCAGTACTTC. Encoded protein: CASSQDRGREQYF.

The chain joins TRBV7-2 to TRBJ2-7, with D perhaps matching TRBD1 (6 bases). Looked up from germline, CDR1 is SGHTA and CDR2 is FQGNSA. The CDR3 is made up of 14 amino acids. V lost 1 base and J 0 bases, leaving 7 bases between the germline ends. This chain's CDR3 is CASSLDRVSYEQYF. In DNA form, the CDR3 reads TGTGCCAGCAGCTTAGACAGGGTCTCCTACGAGCAGTACTTC.

V is TRBV11-3 and J is TRBJ2-1; 8 bases align to TRBD2. The V segment lost 5 bases and the J segment 6 bases; nucleotides outside the gene matches: 9. The CDR3 covers 15 residues. The germline gives CDR1 SGHNT, CDR2 YENEEA. DNA for the CDR3: TGTGCCAGCAGCCTTGAGGCGGGGGGCTCCAATGAGCAGTTCTTC. Its translation: CASSLEAGGSNEQFF.

The chain recombines TRBV7-2 with TRBJ2-1; TRBD2 aligns across 9 bases. The CDR3 length is 15 residues. Germline values: CDR1 SGHTA, CDR2 FQGNSA. The junction had 5 bases not matched to a gene; V was cut back by 4 bases and J by 4 bases. CDR3 sequence reads: CASSSGTSSYNEQFF. The CDR3 nucleotides read TGTGCCAGCAGCTCCGGGACTAGCAGTTACAATGAGCAGTTCTTC.

This clonotype was seen more than once but under ten times. The chain carries TRBV20-1 and TRBJ2-7, with 13 bases lining up with TRBD2. The CDR3 is 17 residues long. The V gene's germline CDR1 is DFQATT and CDR2 SNEGSKA (reference sequence). Unmatched junction bases numbered 10, after V lost 0 bases and J lost 5 bases. The DNA for the CDR3 is TGCAGTGCTAGAGATCGGTTGGGACTAGCGGGAATCCACGAGCAGTACTTC. It encodes CSARDRLGLAGIHEQYF.